The 16 T cell receptor beta chains given below trace back to one sample, sequenced in a study of cytomegalovirus exposure and HLA in healthy donors. Primers: 60 Vbeta forward and 13 Jbeta reverse. TCRdb's table, derived via immunoSEQ multiplex PCR, lists solely in-frame clones and lacks some. The profile shows 150,000 to 200,000 clones, approximately 80% of them singletons. The sample comprised PBMCs. These TCRs come from a woman between 18 and 30 years old in good health and CMV-seropositive.

This clone was counted only a few times. The chain combines TRBV6-4 with TRBJ1-1, with TRBD1 matching over 10 bases. CDR1 is MRHNA and CDR2 is SNTAGT in the germline V gene. The CDR3 is 14 residues long. Trimming removed 2 bases from V and 5 bases from J; junction bases left unmatched: 2. The CDR3, as DNA: TGTGCCAGCAGTGACCCGGACAGGGGGACTGAAGCTTTCTTT. It translates to CASSDPDRGTEAFF.

This clone was counted only a few times. The J gene is TRBJ2-2, the V gene TRBV29-1; tentative D call: TRBD2 (6 bases). Per germline, CDR1 SQVTM and CDR2 ANQGSEA. Trimming removed 4 bases at V and 4 bases at J, with 13 bases between. The CDR3 totals 14 residues. The CDR3 is CSVVGGGATGELFF. The CDR3 DNA sequence: TGCAGCGTTGTGGGGGGTGGGGCCACCGGGGAGCTGTTTTTT.

This rearrangement joins TRBV5-4 to TRBJ1-4; D not certain. Germline V CDR1 and CDR2: SGHNT, YYREEE (reference sequence). The length of the CDR3 is 11 residues. The V and J ends lost 4 bases and 8 bases respectively, with 6 bases between them. CDR3 in amino acids: CASSNSEKLFF. In nucleotides, the CDR3 is TGTGCCAGCAGCAATTCAGAAAAACTGTTTTTT. The full variable domain, completed using reference TRBV5-4 and TRBJ1-4, is ETGVTQSPTHLIKTRGQQVTLRCSSQSGHNTVSWYQQALGQGPQFIFQYYREEENGRGNFPPRFSGLQFPNYSSELNVNALELDDSALYLCASSNSEKLFFGSGTQLSVL.

Regarding this clone: An end of the junction does not agree with germline; a read error may underlie this. The chain carries TRBV7-7 and TRBJ2-2, with D possibly being TRBD1 (6 bases). The CDR3 length is 16 residues. The V gene's germline CDR1 is SSHAT and CDR2 FNYEAQ (reference sequence). Here the CDR3 DNA reads TGTGCTAGCAGCCCAGGGGCCTCAAGGAACACCGGGGAGCTGTTTTTT. It encodes CASSPGASRNTGELFF.

The chain uses TRBV15 and TRBJ1-6; maybe TRBD1 (5 bases). The germline V gene encodes CDR1 LNHNV and CDR2 YYDKDF (reference sequence). This CDR3 comprises 15 residues. Trimming took off 0 bases at V and 14 bases at J, with 17 bases between the two ends. CDR3 loop: CATSRDWRDPPSLHF. CDR3 nucleotide sequence: TGTGCCACCAGCAGAGATTGGAGGGACCCTCCATCCCTCCACTTT.

The chain employs TRBV9 and TRBJ2-5; D ambiguous. Germline CDR1 and CDR2: SGDLS and YYNGEE. This CDR3 has 13 amino acids. Deletions cut 3 bases from V and 2 bases from J, with 8 bases between. The DNA for the CDR3 is TGTGCCAGCAGCGGAGGCCAGCAAGAGACCCAGTACTTC. Encoded protein: CASSGGQQETQYF.

The chain combines TRBV15 with TRBJ2-7, with 13 bases matching TRBD2. V gave up 5 bases and J gave up 3 bases; unmatched junction bases: 4. This CDR3 contains 15 residues. Germline V gives CDR1 LNHNV, CDR2 YYDKDF (reference sequence). The CDR3 DNA sequence: TGTGCCACCAGCTCCGGACTAGCGGGGGTCTACGAGCAGTACTTC. It translates to CATSSGLAGVYEQYF.

This clone was found a few times. The V call is TRBV18, the J call TRBJ2-5; D perhaps matches TRBD1 (7 bases). V lost 6 bases to trimming and J lost 11 bases, with 16 bases between them. CDR1 and CDR2 (germline): KGHSH, LQKENI. The CDR3 spans 12 residues. The CDR3 DNA reads as TGTGCCAGCTCCAGGGGGGAATCGCAACAGTACTTC. It specifies CASSRGESQQYF.

The CDR3 reads CASRTRTLGLGSPLHF. CDR3 nucleotides: TGTGCCAGCAGAACCCGGACACTCGGACTAGGTTCACCCCTCCACTTT. This rearrangement joins TRBV2 to TRBJ1-6; possible D gene TRBD1, 5 bases. The length of the CDR3 is 16 residues. Trimming stripped 6 bases from V and 9 bases from J, with 21 bases between. The V gene's germline CDR1 is SNHLY and CDR2 FYNNEI.

This clone was found a few times. The chain combines TRBV5-4 with TRBJ1-4; the D gene is possibly TRBD1 (5 bases). V lost 1 base and J lost 5, with 15 bases in between. Germline CDR1 and CDR2: SGHNT and YYREEE (reference sequence). The CDR3 is 16 amino acids. CDR3 coding DNA: TGTGCCAGCAGCTTGCGGGGGGAACGGGCAAATGAAAAACTGTTTTTT. Translating gives CASSLRGERANEKLFF.

The V gene is TRBV13, the J gene TRBJ2-6; no firm D call. This CDR3 contains 14 residues. Trimming took off 5 bases at V and 0 bases at J, with 5 bases between the two ends. Germline CDR1 and CDR2: PRHDT and FYEKMQ (reference sequence). The CDR3 here is CASSPSSGANVLTF. The CDR3 DNA sequence: TGTGCCAGCAGCCCGAGCTCTGGGGCCAACGTCCTGACTTTC.

V is TRBV4-3 and J is TRBJ2-7; possibly TRBD2 for D (6 bases). Germline V lookup: CDR1 LGHNA, CDR2 YSLEER. The CDR3 is 14 amino acids. The V and J ends lost 0 bases and 6 bases respectively, with 12 bases between them. CDR3 bases: TGCGCCAGCAGCCAAGACATTCGCGGGGTCGAGCAGTACTTC. Amino acid sequence: CASSQDIRGVEQYF.

The chain combines TRBV4-2 with TRBJ2-7; D may be TRBD1 (6 bases). Looked up from germline, CDR1 is LGHNA and CDR2 is YNFKEQ. Trimming pared 1 base from V and 4 bases from J, leaving 14 bases between. The CDR3 sequence is 15 residues long. The DNA of the CDR3 is TGTGCCAGCAGCCAAGGGGGGCTTAACAGATACGAGCAGTACTTC. Amino acids: CASSQGGLNRYEQYF.

The count of this clone is one. V gene TRBV7-3 combines with J gene TRBJ2-2, with 10 bases matching TRBD2. The CDR3 extends over 15 amino acids. Germline CDR1 and CDR2: SGHTA and FQGTGA. V dropped 5 bases and J dropped 3; count of bases not matched to a gene: 3. This chain's CDR3 is CASSPLAGDTGELFF. The CDR3 DNA reads TGTGCCAGCAGCCCGCTAGCGGGGGACACCGGGGAGCTGTTTTTT.

There are a few counts of this clone. This rearrangement joins TRBV5-1 to TRBJ2-3; 8 nucleotides match TRBD1. Per germline, CDR1 SGHRS and CDR2 YFSETQ. The CDR3 is made up of 16 amino acids. V was pared by 6 bases and J by 3 bases, with 12 bases of the junction left unmatched. CDR3 sequence reads: CASTPSGGGRTDTQYF. CDR3 in DNA: TGCGCCAGCACTCCGTCAGGGGGCGGAAGGACAGATACGCAGTATTTT.

The chain links TRBV12-5 to TRBJ1-2; a weak D match, TRBD1 (5 bases). The germline V and J ends were trimmed by 7 bases and 0 bases, with 12 bases remaining between them. This CDR3 is built from 14 residues. Germline values: CDR1 LGHNT, CDR2 FRNRAP. In DNA form, the CDR3 reads TGTGCTAGTGCCCCAGGGATGACTAACTATGGCTACACCTTC. Protein product: CASAPGMTNYGYTF. The full variable domain, with the rest looked up from reference TRBV12-5 and TRBJ1-2, is DARVTQTPRHKVTEMGQEVTMRCQPILGHNTVFWYRQTMMQGLELLAYFRNRAPLDDSGMPKDRFSAEMPDATLATLKIQPSEPRDSAVYFCASAPGMTNYGYTFGSGTRLTVV.